This TCR beta chain was identified in a study of T cell repertoires in cytomegalovirus infection. On the study more broadly: An indication of both CMV infection and matching HLA type came from public TCR beta signatures. Whole-study findings and limits: The response measured ex vivo was dominated by TCR beta clonotypes (HLA-C-restricted and CMV-specific).

Germline values: CDR1 SGHRS, CDR2 YFSETQ. CDR3 size: 17 residues. V was cut by 3 bases and J by 0 bases, with 17 bases left in between. In the case of this clonotype: What it recognizes is unknown.

One entry per CDR3 protein, called by TCRdb with MiXCR from the reads. The sample yields hundreds of thousands of distinct CDR3 sequences, roughly a third seen once. The receptor was isolated from a human donor in good health (CMV status not recorded). Some clones in this sample may be carry-over from other donors' samples. The chain carries TRBV5-1 and TRBJ2-3; D not resolved. This material consisted of cultured CD8+ T cells from PBMCs, taken from culture after CMV antigen stimulation. The CDR3 DNA reads as TGCGCCAGCAGCTCGCCAGAGGCTGAATGGAGCACAGATACGCAGTATTTT. Amino acids: CASSSPEAEWSTDTQYF. Variable domain in full (rest from reference TRBV5-1 and TRBJ2-3): KAGVTQTPRYLIKTRGQQVTLSCSPISGHRSVSWYQQTPGQGLQFLFEYFSETQRNKGNFPGRFSGRQFSNSRSEMNVSTLELGDSALYLCASSSPEAEWSTDTQYFGPGTRLTVL.